This T cell receptor (beta chain) originates from a study of blood T cell repertoires in COVID-19. Overall study: Samples taken during acute and convalescent COVID-19 were collected in the United States, Italy and Spain. T cells, B-cell-depleted T cells, or PBMCs provided the cDNA or gDNA that served as material.

Patients of the Seattle cohort, enrolled during active infection, were followed longitudinally. Per the authors' pipeline: By means of reference gene primer amplification, nucleated cell counts were estimated. Clones were sequenced by immunoSEQ multiplex PCR, and TCRdb holds only the in-frame ones, with some missing. V and J calls plus clone size are reproduced from that table; the DNA served to infer D and trimming. The repertoire holds approximately 170,000 clones, with approximately 86% as singletons. This clone was observed a single time. V lost 0 bases and J lost 1; bases outside the gene matches: 10. The CDR3 sequence is 18 residues long. Germline values: CDR1 SGDLS, CDR2 YYNGEE.

Source material: peripheral blood. The receptor's source is an elderly woman with COVID-19, enrolled during active disease. The gene calls are TRBV9 and TRBJ2-3, with 8 bases aligning to TRBD1. In DNA form, the CDR3 reads TGTGCCAGCAGCGTAGCTACTCTAGGACAGGGACGCACAGATACGCAGTATTTT. Amino acid sequence: CASSVATLGQGRTDTQYF.